The 12 T cell receptor beta chains listed next were all sequenced from one sample in a study of cytomegalovirus exposure and HLA in healthy donors. Amplification used 60 Vbeta primers and 13 Jbeta primers. Profiled with immunoSEQ multiplex PCR; TCRdb holds only in-frame clones, not every one. The sample contains some 96,000 clones, less than 85% of which appear only once. Sequenced: PBMCs. The origin of the receptors is a woman aged 55-70 years in good health and CMV-seropositive.

Details on this clone: Compared with germline, one end of the junction differs, possibly owing to a read error. V is TRBV2 and J is TRBJ1-1; 7 bases line up with TRBD1. Germline CDR1 and CDR2: SNHLY and FYNNEI. The CDR3 contains 13 residues. The CDR3 nucleotides read TGTGGCAGCTCTGACAGGGTGAACACTGAAGCTTTCTTT. Translated, it gives CGSSDRVNTEAFF. The whole variable domain, filled in from reference TRBV2 and TRBJ1-1, reads EPEVTQTPSHQVTQMGQEVILRCVPISNHLYFYWYRQILGQKVEFLVSFYNNEISEKSEIFDDQFSVERPDGSNFTLKIRSTKLEDSAMYFCGSSDRVNTEAFFGQGTRLTVV.

This sequence joins TRBV2 and TRBJ2-7, with TRBD1 as a possible D gene (6 bases). V dropped 5 bases and J dropped 5 bases, with 13 bases sitting between them. The CDR3 runs to 13 residues. In germline, CDR1 is SNHLY, CDR2 FYNNEI. In nucleotides, the CDR3 is TGTGCCAGCAGTCGACAGGTCCCCGACGAGCAGTACTTC. Residues: CASSRQVPDEQYF. Together with reference TRBV2 and TRBJ2-7, the CDR3 gives the full variable domain: EPEVTQTPSHQVTQMGQEVILRCVPISNHLYFYWYRQILGQKVEFLVSFYNNEISEKSEIFDDQFSVERPDGSNFTLKIRSTKLEDSAMYFCASSRQVPDEQYFGPGTRLTVT.

V and J are TRBV7-9 and TRBJ2-7; TRBD2 matches 7 bases. The CDR3 consists of 16 residues. Unmatched junction bases numbered 9, after V lost 1 base and J lost 3 bases. Germline values: CDR1 SEHNR, CDR2 FQNEAQ (reference sequence). In DNA, the CDR3 is TGTGCCAGCAGCTTAGTTTTCGGGACTAACGACTACGAGCAGTACTTC. It is translated as CASSLVFGTNDYEQYF.

This chain connects TRBV7-6 to TRBJ2-7; 14 nucleotides line up with TRBD2. CDR3 length equals 16 residues. Unmatched junction bases numbered 3, after V lost 0 bases and J lost 5 bases. CDR1 is SGHVS and CDR2 is FNYEAQ in the germline V gene. The CDR3 sequence: CASSLAGGLAGDEQYF. The CDR3 DNA follows: TGTGCCAGCAGCTTAGCGGGGGGACTAGCGGGAGACGAGCAGTACTTC.

Comment on this clone: Additional DNA sequences in this sample encode the identical CDR3. V is TRBV27 and J is TRBJ2-7; possibly TRBD2 for D (6 bases). Germline CDR1 is MNHEY and CDR2 is SMNVEV (reference sequence). CDR3 size: 13 residues. Trimming took 2 bases from V and 4 from J, leaving 9 bases between them. The CDR3 DNA sequence: TGTGCCAGCAGTTTAGCGGGATCTTACGAGCAGTACTTC. Protein sequence: CASSLAGSYEQYF.

The genes are TRBV27 and TRBJ2-5, with 8 positions matching TRBD2. The end of the DNA aligns better with TRBJ2-7, so the J call may be wrong. The CDR3 has 15 amino acids. Germline assignment: CDR1 MNHEY and CDR2 SMNVEV (reference sequence). In DNA form, the CDR3 reads TGTGCCAGCAGTTTCGCGGGGGGTAGCTCCTACGAGCAGTACTTC. Its protein product is CASSFAGGSSYEQYF.

The chain carries TRBV29-1 and TRBJ2-5, with 8 bases lining up with TRBD1. There are 12 residues in the CDR3. Germline CDR1 and CDR2: SQVTM and ANQGSEA. V gave up 7 bases and J gave up 12 bases; unmatched junction bases: 13. As DNA, the CDR3 is TGCAGCGCTGGACTGGACAGGGCAGTGGAGTACTTC. Residues: CSAGLDRAVEYF. The whole variable domain, remainder taken from reference TRBV29-1 and TRBJ2-5, is SAVISQKPSRDICQRGTSLTIQCQVDSQVTMMFWYRQQPGQSLTLIATANQGSEATYESGFVIDKFPISRPNLTFSTLTVSNMSPEDSSIYLCSAGLDRAVEYFGPGTRLLVL.

This clone was found a few times. The chain carries TRBV9 and TRBJ2-5; TRBD1 agrees at 11 bases. Trimming removed 7 bases from V and 4 bases from J; junction bases left unmatched: 9. Germline V gene data show CDR1 as SGDLS and CDR2 as YYNGEE. The CDR3 sequence is 15 residues long. The CDR3, as DNA: TGTGCCAGCGGGACAGGGGGGCGAATCCCAGAGACCCAGTACTTC. Encoded protein: CASGTGGRIPETQYF.

The chain joins TRBV28 to TRBJ2-1; weak D call: TRBD2 (5 bases). This CDR3 contains 14 residues. Germline-derived CDR1 and CDR2 are MDHEN and SYDVKM. Trimming cost V 7 bases and J 0 bases, with 10 bases left between them. CDR3 DNA: TGTGCCAGCATTAGCGCCGACTCCTACAATGAGCAGTTCTTC. As protein: CASISADSYNEQFF.

The genes are TRBV6-6 and TRBJ1-2, with 7 bases that match TRBD1. Germline CDR1 MNHNY, CDR2 SVGAGI (reference sequence). The CDR3 loop spans 14 amino acids. After removal of 5 bases from V and 1 base from J, the junction contained 4 bases not matched to a gene. The CDR3 DNA reads TGTGCCAGCAGTGGGACAGAGGTTAACTATGGCTACACCTTC. The encoded protein is CASSGTEVNYGYTF.

Here the CDR3 DNA reads TGCAGCGTTGACGGTAGCGGGGCGAACACCGGGGAGCTGTTTTTT. Its protein product is CSVDGSGANTGELFF. The V gene is TRBV29-1, the J gene TRBJ2-2; 8 bases align to TRBD2. The CDR3 contains 15 residues. The trim removed 3 bases at V and 0 bases at J, leaving 3 bases unmatched. Germline CDR1 is SQVTM and CDR2 is ANQGSEA.

This clone was seen more than once but under ten times. The rearrangement uses TRBV7-6 and TRBJ2-7; D may be TRBD2 (5 bases). V lost 8 bases and J lost 7, with 18 bases in between. The CDR3 has 13 amino acids. CDR1 and CDR2 (germline): SGHVS, FNYEAQ. In DNA, the CDR3 is TGTGCCAGCGGCCTAGCCGTCATCAGTGAGCAGTACTTC. The encoded protein is CASGLAVISEQYF.